Listed here are 2 T cell receptor beta chains from one sample, sequenced in a study of cytomegalovirus exposure and HLA in healthy donors. Amplification used 60 Vbeta primers and 13 Jbeta primers. Repertoires were generated with immunoSEQ multiplex PCR, while TCRdb's copy carries only in-frame clones and drops some. The table includes over 100,000 clones, 65% to 80% detected once. The sample comprised PBMCs. The receptors originated from a male donor in good health and CMV-seropositive.

The V gene is TRBV7-9, the J gene TRBJ1-1; perhaps TRBD1 as D (5 bases). Germline CDR1 SEHNR, CDR2 FQNEAQ (reference sequence). V lost 5 bases and J lost 6, with 10 bases in between. This CDR3 contains 12 residues. The CDR3 loop reads CASSHGGAEAFF. In DNA, the CDR3 is TGTGCCAGCAGCCACGGAGGGGCTGAAGCTTTCTTT.

V gene TRBV2 combines with J gene TRBJ1-3; the D gene is possibly TRBD1 (6 bases). V lost 5 bases and J 3 bases, leaving 14 bases between the germline ends. CDR1 and CDR2 (germline): SNHLY, FYNNEI. The CDR3 has 15 residues. CDR3 sequence (DNA): TGTGCCAGCAGTCCTTGGACAGTCGATGGAAACACCATATATTTT. This sequence encodes CASSPWTVDGNTIYF.